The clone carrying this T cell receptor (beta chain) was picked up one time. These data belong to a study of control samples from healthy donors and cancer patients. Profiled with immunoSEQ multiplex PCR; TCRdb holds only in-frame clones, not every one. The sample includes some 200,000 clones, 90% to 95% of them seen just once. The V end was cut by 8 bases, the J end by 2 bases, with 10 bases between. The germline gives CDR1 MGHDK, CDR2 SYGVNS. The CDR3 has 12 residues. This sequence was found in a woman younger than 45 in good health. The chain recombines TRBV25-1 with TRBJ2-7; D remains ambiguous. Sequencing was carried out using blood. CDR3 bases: TGTGCCAGCTCTGACAAGACCTACGAGCAGTACTTC. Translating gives CASSDKTYEQYF.